The next 17 T cell receptor beta chains were all read from a single sample in a study of cytomegalovirus exposure and HLA in healthy donors. The primer mix had 60 Vbeta and 13 Jbeta primers. Profiled with immunoSEQ multiplex PCR; TCRdb holds only in-frame clones, not every one. The sample shows some 180,000 clones, around 80% of them seen only once. The sequencing input was PBMCs. These receptors all stem from a male donor in good health and CMV-seronegative.

This clone occurred once. The chain is built from TRBV25-1 and TRBJ1-4; D may be TRBD1 (6 bases). CDR3 size: 15 residues. V lost 5 bases and J lost 2, with 12 bases in between. Germline V gene sequence: CDR1 MGHDK, CDR2 SYGVNS. CDR3 amino acids: CASSSDRSTNEKLFF. In DNA form, the CDR3 reads TGTGCCAGCAGTTCCGACAGGAGCACTAATGAAAAACTGTTTTTT.

This chain joins TRBV6-1 and TRBJ1-1; tentatively, D is TRBD1 (5 bases). Per germline, CDR1 MNHNS and CDR2 SASEGT. Trimming took off 6 bases at V and 4 bases at J, with 15 bases between the two ends. CDR3 length: 14 residues. The CDR3 nucleotides are TGTGCCAGCAGCGCAGGGTCCACGCGCACTGAAGCTTTCTTT. Its translation is CASSAGSTRTEAFF.

The genes are TRBV7-2 and TRBJ1-6; D is perhaps TRBD1 (6 bases). This CDR3 has 17 amino acids. CDR1 and CDR2 (germline): SGHTA, FQGNSA. V gave up 1 base and J gave up 7 bases, with 17 bases separating them. The CDR3: CASSLGRDMARNSPLHF. The CDR3 DNA reads as TGTGCCAGCAGCTTAGGAAGGGACATGGCTCGGAATTCACCCCTCCACTTT.

This clone was detected only once. CDR3 sequence (DNA): TGTGCCAGCAGTTCCAACCTGGGCGGGGGGGGGAATGAGCAGTTCTTC. This translates into CASSSNLGGGGNEQFF. V and J are TRBV6-6 and TRBJ2-1, with 9 nucleotides matching TRBD2. Germline CDR1 and CDR2: MNHNY and SVGAGI (reference sequence). The ends lost 4 bases at V and 7 bases at J; junction bases unmatched: 11. This CDR3 is 16 amino acids long.

The J gene is TRBJ2-3, the V gene TRBV10-3, with TRBD2 identical over 16 bases. The ends lost 3 bases at V and 4 bases at J; junction bases unmatched: 1. Germline lookup yields CDR1 ENHRY and CDR2 SYGVKD. This CDR3 is 16 amino acids long. CDR3 DNA: TGTGCCATCAGTGACGGGACTAGCGGGGGGGCAGATACGCAGTATTTT. It codes for CAISDGTSGGADTQYF.

Of note for this clone: At one boundary the junction diverges from the germline segment, which might be a read error. This chain links TRBV7-2 with TRBJ2-5; 11 bases map to TRBD2. The CDR3 loop spans 16 amino acids. Germline CDR1 is SGHTA and CDR2 is FQGNSA. The CDR3 DNA follows: TGTGCCAGCAGTTTAGTGGGCCTAGCGGGGGGTGACGCCCAGTACTTC. Translation gives CASSLVGLAGGDAQYF.

The chain joins TRBV30 to TRBJ2-7; D remains ambiguous. CDR1 and CDR2 (germline): GTSNPN, SVGIG (reference sequence). The CDR3 length is 13 residues. V gave up 3 bases and J gave up 2 bases, with 11 bases separating them. This chain's CDR3 is CAWSPGPTYEQYF. The CDR3 DNA is TGTGCCTGGAGCCCGGGTCCAACCTACGAGCAGTACTTC.

The gene calls are TRBV19 and TRBJ2-3, with D possibly being TRBD2 (5 bases). Germline CDR1 LNHDA, CDR2 SQIVND (reference sequence). This CDR3 region has 16 residues. The V end was cut by 3 bases, the J end by 1 base, with 14 bases between. The CDR3 here is CASSIQSGARTDTQYF. CDR3 DNA sequence: TGTGCCAGTAGTATTCAGAGCGGCGCCCGCACAGATACGCAGTATTTT.

In DNA form, the CDR3 reads TGTGCCAGCAGTGAGGGACAGATGAACACTGAAGCTTTCTTT. Its translation: CASSEGQMNTEAFF. The chain has TRBV6-1 and TRBJ1-1; the match to TRBD1 covers 7 bases. CDR1 is MNHNS, CDR2 SASEGT, per germline. V lost 3 bases, J lost 0 bases, and 1 base stayed unmatched. CDR3 size: 14 residues.

The V call is TRBV20-1, the J call TRBJ2-7; perhaps TRBD1 as D (5 bases). The V gene lost 5 bases and the J gene lost 2 bases, with 7 bases spanning the gap. Germline CDR1 reads DFQATT; CDR2 reads SNEGSKA (reference sequence). The CDR3 has 11 residues. CDR3 in DNA: TGCAGTGCTCCAGGGACCTACGAGCAGTACTTC. Residues: CSAPGTYEQYF.

The J gene is TRBJ1-5, the V gene TRBV2; a possible D gene is TRBD1 (5 bases). This CDR3 comprises 14 residues. Germline V gene data show CDR1 as SNHLY and CDR2 as FYNNEI. The V end was cut by 7 bases, the J end by 7 bases, with 17 bases between. As DNA, the CDR3 is TGTGCCAGCACCGATGAAGGGGCCAGACAGCCCCAGCATTTT. Its translation: CASTDEGARQPQHF.

In its sample, this clone was seen once. Other DNA sequences in this sample translate to the same CDR3. The chain has TRBV18 and TRBJ2-7; TRBD1 matches at 8 bases. From germline, CDR1 is KGHSH and CDR2 LQKENI. With V trimmed by 2 bases and J by 2 bases, 2 bases remained unmatched. This CDR3 has 14 residues. Written as DNA, the CDR3 is TGTGCCAGCTCACCAGGGACAGGTCCCTACGAGCAGTACTTC. As protein: CASSPGTGPYEQYF.

The chain uses TRBV13 and TRBJ1-1; tentative D call: TRBD1 (5 bases). This CDR3 is built from 15 residues. Germline values: CDR1 PRHDT, CDR2 FYEKMQ (reference sequence). The V end was cut by 5 bases, the J end by 1 base, with 14 bases between. CDR3 amino acids: CASSKRGTSNTEAFF. The CDR3 DNA is TGTGCCAGCAGCAAAAGGGGCACTTCGAACACTGAAGCTTTCTTT.

The chain employs TRBV2 and TRBJ2-7; 10 positions match TRBD1. V lost 6 bases and J lost 1; bases outside the gene matches: 3. The germline V gene encodes CDR1 SNHLY and CDR2 FYNNEI. CDR3 length equals 14 residues. The chain's CDR3 is CASRRGQGSYEQYF. CDR3 nucleotides: TGTGCCAGCAGGAGGGGACAGGGGTCCTACGAGCAGTACTTC.

The gene calls are TRBV18 and TRBJ2-7; a possible D gene is TRBD2 (5 bases). Per germline, CDR1 KGHSH and CDR2 LQKENI. Trimming cost V 3 bases and J 7 bases, with 19 bases left between them. The CDR3 length is 15 residues. The chain's CDR3 is CASSPVSFLGKEQYF. The CDR3 bases are TGTGCCAGCTCACCGGTATCTTTCCTCGGGAAAGAGCAGTACTTC.

The chain carries TRBV5-5 and TRBJ2-2, with 10 bases matching TRBD1. The germline V gene encodes CDR1 SGHKS and CDR2 YYEKEE (reference sequence). The CDR3 loop spans 16 amino acids. The J segment lost 4 bases and the V segment lost 4 bases, leaving 7 bases of the junction unmatched. CDR3 sequence (DNA): TGTGCCAGCAGCACGGGGACAGGGGCGGTCACCGGGGAGCTGTTTTTT. This codes for CASSTGTGAVTGELFF.

This clone has a single count. The rearrangement links TRBV6-1 to TRBJ1-1, with a weak D call TRBD1 (6 bases). V lost 2 bases and J 7 bases, leaving 14 bases between the germline ends. Germline V lookup: CDR1 MNHNS, CDR2 SASEGT. This CDR3 has 14 residues. Here the CDR3 reads CASSEQTGSVEAFF. The CDR3 DNA reads TGTGCCAGCAGTGAACAGACAGGTTCGGTTGAAGCTTTCTTT.